Listed here are 23 T cell receptor beta chains from one sample, sequenced in a study of blood T cell repertoires in COVID-19. TCRdb's table, derived via immunoSEQ multiplex PCR, lists solely in-frame clones and lacks some. Among 300,000 to 400,000 clones, about 89% were seen once, and the ten largest hold over 6%. The specimen was peripheral blood. All receptors come from a woman aged 50 to 60 with COVID-19, enrolled during active disease.

The V gene is TRBV5-6, the J gene TRBJ1-2, with D perhaps matching TRBD1 (5 bases). This CDR3 has 14 residues. Trimming cost V 0 bases and J 1 base, with 7 bases left between them. The germline V gene encodes CDR1 SGHDT and CDR2 YYEEEE. Written as DNA, the CDR3 is TGTGCCAGCAGCTTGGTTAGGGGTAACTATGGCTACACCTTC. It specifies CASSLVRGNYGYTF.

Only a few counts were recorded for this clone. The J gene is TRBJ2-7, the V gene TRBV12-5, with 7 bases that match TRBD2. Trimming at V came to 1 base and at J to 6 bases, leaving 6 bases not matched to a gene. The CDR3 is made up of 14 amino acids. The germline V gene encodes CDR1 LGHNT and CDR2 FRNRAP. The CDR3, as DNA: TGTGCTAGTGGTTTGGCTGGCGGGAGAGCCGAGCAGTACTTC. It specifies CASGLAGGRAEQYF. Full variable domain (remainder filled in from reference TRBV12-5 and TRBJ2-7): DARVTQTPRHKVTEMGQEVTMRCQPILGHNTVFWYRQTMMQGLELLAYFRNRAPLDDSGMPKDRFSAEMPDATLATLKIQPSEPRDSAVYFCASGLAGGRAEQYFGPGTRLTVT.

The rearrangement uses TRBV4-2 and TRBJ1-2; D is perhaps TRBD1 (6 bases). The CDR3 is 14 residues long. V lost 1 base and J lost 7, with 13 bases in between. In germline, CDR1 is LGHNA, CDR2 YNFKEQ. The chain's CDR3 is CASSQGRGEGGYTF. Written as DNA, the CDR3 is TGTGCCAGCAGCCAAGGCAGGGGAGAGGGTGGCTACACCTTC.

The rearrangement links TRBV3-1 (or the pseudogene TRBV3-2) to TRBJ2-7; 8 bases match TRBD2. The CDR3 loop spans 15 amino acids. The germline CDR1 and CDR2 sequences are LGHDT and YNNKEL (reference sequence). V was pared by 5 bases and J by 1 base, with 7 bases of the junction left unmatched. The CDR3 nucleotides read TGTGCCAGCAGCTCCCGGGGGGGCGAGTCCTACGAGCAGTACTTC. It is translated as CASSSRGGESYEQYF.

Only one count was recorded for this clone. V gene TRBV30 combines with J gene TRBJ2-2; D is perhaps TRBD2 (6 bases). Between the trimmed V and J ends, which lost 3 bases and 5 bases, there was a span of 19 bases. The CDR3 is made up of 16 amino acids. Germline V lookup: CDR1 GTSNPN, CDR2 SVGIG (reference sequence). For the CDR3, the DNA is TGTGCCTGGAGGCGTTGGCACGGGAGTGGGACCGGGGAGCTGTTTTTT. Encoded protein: CAWRRWHGSGTGELFF.

The rearrangement links TRBV3-1 (or the pseudogene TRBV3-2) to TRBJ1-1; D perhaps matches TRBD1 (5 bases). The CDR3 contains 12 residues. Between the trimmed V and J ends, which lost 3 bases and 9 bases, there was a span of 11 bases. The germline V gene encodes CDR1 LGHDT and CDR2 YNNKEL (reference sequence). The CDR3 spells CASSHGGQQAFF. The CDR3 nucleotides are TGTGCCAGCAGCCACGGGGGTCAGCAAGCTTTCTTT.

V and J are TRBV14 and TRBJ1-2; 7 bases match TRBD1. The germline V gene has CDR1 SGHDN and CDR2 FVKESK. The CDR3 has 14 residues. Unmatched junction bases numbered 9, after V lost 4 bases and J lost 7 bases. The CDR3 DNA is TGTGCCAGCAGCCTCAAGCGAGGGGGCGGTGGCTACACCTTC. This sequence encodes CASSLKRGGGGYTF.

The table lists this clone with a few counts. The J gene is TRBJ2-7, the V gene TRBV7-9, with 7 bases fitting TRBD2. V lost 6 bases and J lost 4; bases outside the gene matches: 6. Germline V CDR1 and CDR2: SEHNR, FQNEAQ (reference sequence). The CDR3 is 13 residues long. The CDR3: CASRRERAYEQYF. The CDR3 region has the DNA TGTGCCAGCAGGCGGGAGAGGGCTTACGAGCAGTACTTC.

The rearrangement links TRBV3-1 (or the pseudogene TRBV3-2) to TRBJ2-7; 7 bases fit TRBD2. This CDR3 is 14 amino acids long. With V trimmed by 4 bases and J by 1 base, 4 bases remained unmatched. Germline loops: CDR1 LGHDT, CDR2 YNNKEL (reference sequence). CDR3 amino acids: CASSPGGRSYEQYF. The CDR3 DNA follows: TGTGCCAGCAGCCCGGGAGGACGATCCTACGAGCAGTACTTC.

This clone was counted a few times. J is TRBJ2-3 and V is TRBV30; 13 nucleotides align to TRBD2. CDR1 and CDR2 (germline): GTSNPN, SVGIG (reference sequence). CDR3 length: 16 residues. Germline trimming cut 4 bases from V and 3 bases from J; bases unmatched to any gene: 7. As DNA, the CDR3 is TGTGCCTGGACTAGGACTAGCGGGAGAAGAACAGATACGCAGTATTTT. This encodes CAWTRTSGRRTDTQYF.

This clone has just a few counts. This chain connects TRBV14 to TRBJ2-7, with D perhaps TRBD2 (6 bases). V lost 0 bases to trimming and J lost 7 bases, with 7 bases between them. The CDR3 consists of 12 residues. Germline V gives CDR1 SGHDN, CDR2 FVKESK. This CDR3 is CASSQDRGEQYF. The CDR3 nucleotides are TGTGCCAGCAGCCAAGATCGGGGGGAGCAGTACTTC.

The chain recombines TRBV24-1 with TRBJ2-7; 9 nucleotides line up with TRBD1. The V gene's germline CDR1 is KGHDR and CDR2 SFDVKD. The CDR3 sequence is 15 residues long. The V and J ends lost 3 bases and 3 bases, in that order; junction bases with no gene match: 5. CDR3 nucleotide sequence: TGTGCCACCAGTGATACCTTGACAGGGGGCTACGAGCAGTACTTC. Translating gives CATSDTLTGGYEQYF.

The chain joins TRBV18 to TRBJ2-1, with a possible D match to TRBD2 (5 bases). The germline CDR1 and CDR2 sequences are KGHSH and LQKENI. Trimming cost V 1 base and J 3 bases, with 19 bases left between them. This CDR3 comprises 18 residues. This CDR3 reads CASSPRVSGSSDYNEQFF. The CDR3 DNA reads TGTGCCAGCTCACCACGTGTTTCGGGATCATCAGACTACAATGAGCAGTTCTTC.

Here the CDR3 reads CASSGTGVLGEQYF. CDR3 bases: TGTGCCAGCAGTGGGACAGGGGTACTCGGCGAGCAGTACTTC. The gene calls are TRBV27 and TRBJ2-7, with TRBD1 matching over 10 bases. Germline CDR1 MNHEY, CDR2 SMNVEV (reference sequence). The V segment lost 5 bases and the J segment 6 bases; nucleotides outside the gene matches: 7. The CDR3 is 14 residues long.

The CDR3 nucleotides read TGTGCCAGCAGGCGGGTTGGAGAACGGTCTAGCGGAAACACCGGGGGGGAGCTGTTTTTT. Protein sequence: CASRRVGERSSGNTGGELFF. The rearrangement links TRBV4-2 to TRBJ2-2; TRBD2 aligns across 7 bases. V was clipped by 6 bases and J by 8 bases; unmatched bases: 27. The CDR3 extends over 20 amino acids. Per the germline V gene, CDR1 is LGHNA and CDR2 is YNFKEQ.

This chain uses TRBV29-1 with TRBJ1-1; D call uncertain. With 4 bases removed from V and 1 base from J, the gap between germline ends came to 10 bases. Looked up from germline, CDR1 is SQVTM and CDR2 is ANQGSEA. CDR3 length equals 13 residues. CDR3 loop: CSVAGFENTEAFF. The CDR3 region has the DNA TGCAGCGTTGCGGGGTTCGAGAACACTGAAGCTTTCTTT.

The rearrangement links TRBV27 to TRBJ2-5; a possible D gene is TRBD2 (5 bases). The germline V gene encodes CDR1 MNHEY and CDR2 SMNVEV (reference sequence). The CDR3 has 12 amino acids. Trimming took off 7 bases at V and 5 bases at J, with 11 bases between the two ends. Here the CDR3 reads CASTGRGETQYF. DNA of the CDR3: TGTGCCAGCACGGGAAGAGGGGAGACCCAGTACTTC.

This clone has just one count. The chain links TRBV2 to TRBJ1-2; no reliable D call. Trimming cost V 7 bases and J 6 bases, with 18 bases left between them. Looked up from germline, CDR1 is SNHLY and CDR2 is FYNNEI. The CDR3 length is 14 residues. In DNA, the CDR3 is TGTGCCAGCAATTTCCAACCCAACCGGGATGGCTACACCTTC. This gives the protein CASNFQPNRDGYTF.

This clone was counted between two and nine times. The V and J genes are TRBV27 and TRBJ1-2; no firm D call. The CDR3 loop spans 13 amino acids. V was trimmed by 2 bases and J by 8 bases, leaving 12 bases between them. Germline-derived CDR1 and CDR2 are MNHEY and SMNVEV (reference sequence). CDR3 amino acids: CASSLGAGYGYTF. The CDR3 nucleotides are TGTGCCAGCAGTTTAGGAGCGGGGTACGGCTACACCTTC.

CDR3 nucleotides: TGCAGCGTTGAAGGACAGGGCCTTTCCAGGTGGGGCTACACCTTC. Its translation is CSVEGQGLSRWGYTF. This chain links TRBV29-1 with TRBJ1-2, with 7 positions matching TRBD1. The CDR3 consists of 15 residues. V trimming: 1 base; J trimming: 8 bases; junction bases outside the gene matches: 13. Germline assignment: CDR1 SQVTM and CDR2 ANQGSEA.

This clone was observed a single time. The chain recombines TRBV18 with TRBJ1-3; 11 bases match TRBD1. This CDR3 spans 15 amino acids. J lost 4 bases, V lost 6 bases, and 5 bases had no gene match. In germline, CDR1 is KGHSH, CDR2 LQKENI. CDR3 protein: CASSDGQGAGNTIYF. As DNA, the CDR3 is TGTGCCAGCTCGGACGGACAGGGGGCGGGAAACACCATATATTTT.

V gene TRBV9 combines with J gene TRBJ1-2, with a weak D call TRBD1 (5 bases). The length of the CDR3 is 14 residues. Trimming pared 3 bases from V and 2 bases from J, leaving 11 bases between. Germline V gene lookup returns CDR1 SGDLS and CDR2 YYNGEE. The CDR3 sequence is CASSATTVNYGYTF. The CDR3 DNA follows: TGTGCCAGCAGCGCTACGACAGTAAACTATGGCTACACCTTC.

This chain connects TRBV7-6 to TRBJ2-5; D gene ambiguous. Germline values: CDR1 SGHVS, CDR2 FNYEAQ. The CDR3 is 15 residues long. The V and J ends lost 2 bases and 0 bases respectively, with 10 bases between them. The CDR3 nucleotides are TGTGCCAGCAGCTTAAATGCGCTACACCAAGAGACCCAGTACTTC. This encodes CASSLNALHQETQYF.